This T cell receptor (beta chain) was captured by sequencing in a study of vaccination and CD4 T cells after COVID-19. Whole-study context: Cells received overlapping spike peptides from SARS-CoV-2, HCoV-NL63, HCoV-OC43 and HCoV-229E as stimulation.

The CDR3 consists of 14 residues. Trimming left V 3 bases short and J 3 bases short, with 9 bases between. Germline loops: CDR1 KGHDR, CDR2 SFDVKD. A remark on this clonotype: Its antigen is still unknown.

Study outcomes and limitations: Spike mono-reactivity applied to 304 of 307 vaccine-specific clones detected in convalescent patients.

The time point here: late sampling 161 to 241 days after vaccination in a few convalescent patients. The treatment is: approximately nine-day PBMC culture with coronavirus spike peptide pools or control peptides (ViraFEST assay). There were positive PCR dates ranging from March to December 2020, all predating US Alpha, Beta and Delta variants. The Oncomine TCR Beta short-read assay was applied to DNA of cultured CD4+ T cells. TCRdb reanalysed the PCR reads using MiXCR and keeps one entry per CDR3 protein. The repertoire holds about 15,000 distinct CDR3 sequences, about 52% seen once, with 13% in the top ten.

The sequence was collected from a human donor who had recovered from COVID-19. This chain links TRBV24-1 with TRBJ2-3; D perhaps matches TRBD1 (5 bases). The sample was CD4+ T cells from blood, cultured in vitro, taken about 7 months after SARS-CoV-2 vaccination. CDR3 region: CATSDVTATDTQYF. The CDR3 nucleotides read TGTGCCACCAGTGATGTGACAGCGACAGATACGCAGTATTTT.